This T cell receptor (beta chain) was profiled in a study of T cells in localized non-small cell lung cancer. Study-level findings and limits: A median of around 52 clones ranked among the top 100 in tumor appeared in adjacent lung. Heterogeneity within the tumor remains possible, as just one region underwent sequencing.

Using immunoSEQ multiplex PCR, the repertoire was profiled, and TCRdb retains in-frame clones only, with some absent. The profile shows roughly 35,000 clones, approximately 90% of them singletons. For this clone: Its target is not known.

This TCR came from an older female donor with stage II lung adenocarcinoma. This material consisted of peripheral blood mononuclear cells, taken before any cancer treatment.

CDR3 region: CASSFIGQGNYGYTF. The CDR3, as DNA: TGTGCCAGCAGCTTCATCGGACAGGGGAACTATGGCTACACCTTC. This sequence joins TRBV5-4 and TRBJ1-2, with 9 bases fitting TRBD1. The CDR3 has 15 amino acids. The V gene end was trimmed by 2 bases and the J gene end by 2 bases; junction bases not matched to a gene: 4. Germline CDR1 reads SGHNT; CDR2 reads YYREEE (reference sequence).